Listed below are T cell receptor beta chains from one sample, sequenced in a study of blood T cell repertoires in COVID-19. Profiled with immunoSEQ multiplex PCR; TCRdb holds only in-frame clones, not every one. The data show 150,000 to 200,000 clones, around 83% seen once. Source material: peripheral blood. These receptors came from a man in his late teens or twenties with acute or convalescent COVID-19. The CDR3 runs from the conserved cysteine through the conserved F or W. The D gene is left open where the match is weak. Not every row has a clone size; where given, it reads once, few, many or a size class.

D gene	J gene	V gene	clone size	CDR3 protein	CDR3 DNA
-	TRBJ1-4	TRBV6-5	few	CASKDRTATNEKLFF	TGTGCCAGCAAAGACCGGACTGCAACTAATGAAAAACTGTTTTTT
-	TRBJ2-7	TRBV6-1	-	CASSELAGSSYEQYF	TGTGCCAGCAGTGAATTGGCTGGGAGCTCCTACGAGCAGTACTTC
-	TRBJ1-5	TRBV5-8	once	CASSLALAGPNQPQHF	TGTGCCAGCAGCTTGGCACTGGCAGGCCCCAATCAGCCCCAGCATTTT
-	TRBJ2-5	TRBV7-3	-	CASSLRSQETQYF	TGTGCCAGCAGCTTACGCAGTCAAGAGACCCAGTACTTC
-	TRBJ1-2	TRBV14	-	CASSHELAGDYGYTF	TGTGCCAGCAGCCATGAGCTAGCAGGAGACTATGGCTACACCTTC
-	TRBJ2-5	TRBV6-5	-	CASSSGTQETQYF	TGTGCCAGCAGTTCCGGGACACAAGAGACCCAGTACTTC
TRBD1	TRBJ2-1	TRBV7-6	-	CASSLAGTAANEQFF	TGTGCCAGCAGCTTAGCCGGGACAGCTGCAAATGAGCAGTTCTTC
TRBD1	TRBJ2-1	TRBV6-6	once	CASSQTGTGMRNEQFF	TGTGCCAGCAGTCAGACCGGGACAGGGATGAGAAATGAGCAGTTCTTC
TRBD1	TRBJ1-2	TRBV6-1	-	CASSDGQGFNYGYTF	TGTGCCAGCAGTGATGGACAGGGGTTTAACTATGGCTACACCTTC
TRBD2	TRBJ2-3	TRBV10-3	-	CAIKVGRGFDDTQYF	TGTGCCATCAAAGTGGGGCGGGGGTTCGATGATACGCAGTATTTT
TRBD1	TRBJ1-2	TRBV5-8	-	CASSLVAGQGIYTF	TGTGCCAGCAGCTTGGTTGCGGGACAGGGGATCTACACCTTC
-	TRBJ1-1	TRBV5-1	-	CASSDSGIGSYTEAFF	TGCGCCAGCAGCGACTCAGGGATTGGATCGTACACTGAAGCTTTCTTT
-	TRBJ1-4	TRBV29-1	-	CSTRGATNEKLFF	TGCAGCACCCGAGGTGCAACTAATGAAAAACTGTTTTTT
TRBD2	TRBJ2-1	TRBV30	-	CAWNGAGGPVEQFF	TGTGCCTGGAATGGGGCGGGGGGGCCCGTTGAGCAGTTCTTC
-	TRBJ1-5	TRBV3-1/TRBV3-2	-	CASSQDGGEGQPQHF	TGTGCCAGCAGCCAAGATGGGGGGGAAGGTCAGCCCCAGCATTTT
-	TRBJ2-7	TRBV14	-	CASSQDRGQGSEQYF	TGTGCCAGCAGCCAAGATCGGGGCCAGGGGAGCGAGCAGTACTTC
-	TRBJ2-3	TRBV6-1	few	CASSEGRGSDTQYF	TGTGCCAGCAGTGAGGGCAGGGGCTCAGATACGCAGTATTTT
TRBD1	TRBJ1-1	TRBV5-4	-	CASSGRTGRAEAFF	TGTGCCAGCAGCGGGAGGACAGGGAGGGCTGAAGCTTTCTTT
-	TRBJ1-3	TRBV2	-	CASSLRQNSGNTIYF	TGTGCCAGTTCTCTGAGGCAAAACTCTGGAAACACCATATATTTT
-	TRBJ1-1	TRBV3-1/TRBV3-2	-	CASSQDFPARYAFF	TGTGCCAGCAGCCAAGATTTTCCAGCTAGATATGCTTTCTTT
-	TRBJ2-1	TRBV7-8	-	CASSPSAGLRFNEQFF	TGTGCCAGCAGCCCTAGCGCGGGACTTAGATTCAATGAGCAGTTCTTC
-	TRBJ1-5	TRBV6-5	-	CASRMGRGNQPQHF	TGTGCCAGCCGGATGGGCCGCGGCAATCAGCCCCAGCATTTT
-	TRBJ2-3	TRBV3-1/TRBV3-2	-	CASRKGTGAPTDTQYF	TGTGCCAGCAGAAAAGGCACAGGAGCACCCACAGATACGCAGTATTTT
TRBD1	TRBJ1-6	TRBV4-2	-	CASSQESDGAGGSPLHF	TGTGCCAGCAGCCAAGAGTCCGATGGGGCAGGGGGTTCACCCCTCCACTTT
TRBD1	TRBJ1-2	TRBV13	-	CASSLENRGRYGYTF	TGTGCCAGCAGCTTGGAGAACAGGGGGAGGTATGGCTACACCTTC
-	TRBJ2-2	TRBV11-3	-	CASSSGGSAPGELFF	TGTGCCAGCAGCTCGGGGGGCTCGGCACCGGGGGAGCTGTTTTTT
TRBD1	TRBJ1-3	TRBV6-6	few	CASSMTGSGNTIYF	TGTGCCAGCAGTATGACAGGGTCTGGAAACACCATATATTTT
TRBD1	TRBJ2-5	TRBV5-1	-	CASSFRTGGQETQYF	TGCGCCAGCAGCTTTAGGACAGGGGGTCAAGAGACCCAGTACTTC